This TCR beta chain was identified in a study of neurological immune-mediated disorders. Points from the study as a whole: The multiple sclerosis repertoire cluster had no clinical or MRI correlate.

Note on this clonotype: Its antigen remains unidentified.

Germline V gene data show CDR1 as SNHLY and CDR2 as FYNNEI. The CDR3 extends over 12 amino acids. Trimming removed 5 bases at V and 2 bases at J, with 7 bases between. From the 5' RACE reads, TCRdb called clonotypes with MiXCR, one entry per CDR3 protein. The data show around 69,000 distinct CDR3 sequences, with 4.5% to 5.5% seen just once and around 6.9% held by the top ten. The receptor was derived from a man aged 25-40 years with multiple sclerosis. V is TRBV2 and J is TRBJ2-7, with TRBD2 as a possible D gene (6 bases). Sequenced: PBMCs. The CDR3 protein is CASSRTTYEQYF. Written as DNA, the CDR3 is TGTGCCAGCAGTCGGACTACCTACGAGCAGTACTTC.